This passage covers 27 T cell receptor beta chains from one sample sequenced in a study of blood T cell repertoires in COVID-19. Sequencing was performed with immunoSEQ multiplex PCR; in TCRdb, only in-frame clones are kept and a portion is missing. Here the sample spans around 140,000 clones, about 80% being singletons. The sample comprised PBMCs or T cells enriched from blood (not recorded which). The receptors here all came from a middle-aged man with acute COVID-19.

The gene calls are TRBV7-8 and TRBJ1-1, with 7 bases lining up with TRBD1. This CDR3 is built from 14 residues. The trim removed 2 bases at V and 1 base at J, leaving 1 base unmatched. Germline V CDR1 and CDR2: SGHVS, FQNEAQ. DNA of the CDR3: TGTGCCAGCAGCTTACGGGACAGGAACACTGAAGCTTTCTTT. Translation gives CASSLRDRNTEAFF.

The chain employs TRBV6-2 or TRBV6-3 and TRBJ1-2; 7 nucleotides agree with TRBD1. The V segment lost 0 bases and the J segment 7 bases; nucleotides outside the gene matches: 5. The CDR3 runs 14 residues. CDR1 is MNHEY, CDR2 SVGEGT, per germline. The CDR3 spells CASSYSATGTGYTF. For the CDR3, the DNA is TGTGCCAGCAGTTACTCGGCGACAGGGACTGGCTACACCTTC.

This sequence joins TRBV24-1 and TRBJ1-3; D gene uncertain. The CDR3 loop spans 15 amino acids. Trimming stripped 3 bases from V and 3 bases from J, with 11 bases between. Germline-derived CDR1 and CDR2 are KGHDR and SFDVKD. The CDR3 spells CATSDSRGSGNTIYF. CDR3 nucleotides: TGTGCCACCAGTGATAGTAGAGGGAGTGGAAACACCATATATTTT.

V gene TRBV28 combines with J gene TRBJ2-2; 14 nucleotides agree with TRBD2. The CDR3 contains 19 residues. Germline V gives CDR1 MDHEN, CDR2 SYDVKM. The V gene end was trimmed by 5 bases and the J gene end by 1 base; junction bases not matched to a gene: 9. DNA of the CDR3: TGTGCCAGCAGTCCCATAGAGGGACTAGCGGGAGAGAACACCGGGGAGCTGTTTTTT. Encoded protein: CASSPIEGLAGENTGELFF. The whole variable domain, remainder taken from reference TRBV28 and TRBJ2-2, is DVKVTQSSRYLVKRTGEKVFLECVQDMDHENMFWYRQDPGLGLRLIYFSYDVKMKEKGDIPEGYSVSREKKERFSLILESASTNQTSMYLCASSPIEGLAGENTGELFFGEGSRLTVL.

The rearrangement joins TRBV7-9 to TRBJ1-4; TRBD1 might be the D (5 bases). Germline V lookup: CDR1 SEHNR, CDR2 FQNEAQ (reference sequence). Trimming shortened V by 1 base and J by 8 bases, and 14 bases separated the two germline ends. The CDR3 has 15 amino acids. The DNA for the CDR3 is TGTGCCAGCAGCTTAGTTAGCGGGGCGGGAGAAAAACTGTTTTTT. Its translation is CASSLVSGAGEKLFF.

This chain links TRBV5-1 with TRBJ1-1; 8 bases line up with TRBD1. This CDR3 contains 18 residues. Germline trimming cut 5 bases from V and 4 bases from J; bases unmatched to any gene: 19. CDR1 is SGHRS and CDR2 is YFSETQ in the germline V gene. In nucleotides, the CDR3 is TGCGCCAGCAGATCTGCTTTGACAGGGGAATGGAGGGGCACTGAAGCTTTCTTT. Amino acids: CASRSALTGEWRGTEAFF.

V gene TRBV6-5 combines with J gene TRBJ1-1, with no clear D. The CDR3 sequence is 14 residues long. Germline V gives CDR1 MNHEY, CDR2 SVGAGI. Between the trimmed V and J ends, which lost 0 bases and 1 base, there was a span of 6 bases. CDR3 sequence: CASSYSRRNTEAFF. For the CDR3, the DNA is TGTGCCAGCAGTTACTCGAGGAGGAACACTGAAGCTTTCTTT.

The J gene is TRBJ2-7, the V gene TRBV7-9; the D gene is possibly TRBD2 (6 bases). V was cut by 4 bases and J by 7 bases, with 17 bases left in between. The germline V gene encodes CDR1 SEHNR and CDR2 FQNEAQ (reference sequence). The CDR3 has 14 residues. As DNA, the CDR3 is TGTGCCAGCAGCTCCTCGGGACTCCCGTTGGAGCAGTACTTC. It specifies CASSSSGLPLEQYF.

The rearrangement joins TRBV7-2 to TRBJ1-5; 7 bases map to TRBD1. V shed 5 bases and J 3 bases; nucleotides not matched to a gene: 4. Looked up from germline, CDR1 is SGHTA and CDR2 is FQGNSA. The CDR3 covers 14 residues. CDR3 in amino acids: CASSPGQFNQPQHF. CDR3 nucleotide sequence: TGTGCCAGCAGCCCGGGACAGTTCAATCAGCCCCAGCATTTT.

Concerning this clone itself: The sample contains more than one DNA sequence encoding this CDR3. This sequence joins TRBV28 and TRBJ1-3, with D possibly being TRBD1 (6 bases). CDR3 size: 14 residues. Germline CDR1 MDHEN, CDR2 SYDVKM. V lost 6 bases, J lost 1 base, and 10 bases lay in between. CDR3 residues: CASSLDRSGNTIYF. The DNA for the CDR3 is TGTGCCAGCAGCCTAGACAGGTCTGGAAACACCATATATTTT. Drawing the rest from reference TRBV28 and TRBJ1-3, the complete variable domain is DVKVTQSSRYLVKRTGEKVFLECVQDMDHENMFWYRQDPGLGLRLIYFSYDVKMKEKGDIPEGYSVSREKKERFSLILESASTNQTSMYLCASSLDRSGNTIYFGEGSWLTVV.

V is TRBV6-5 and J is TRBJ2-7; TRBD1 is a possible D gene (5 bases). Germline V lookup: CDR1 MNHEY, CDR2 SVGAGI. There are 13 residues in the CDR3. The germline V and J ends were trimmed by 8 bases and 0 bases, with 11 bases remaining between them. CDR3 amino acids: CASGQGPSYEQYF. CDR3 nucleotides: TGTGCCAGCGGGCAGGGCCCCTCCTACGAGCAGTACTTC.

This clone was found a few times. CDR3 protein: CATSRDLARYNEQFF. CDR3 DNA: TGTGCCACCAGCAGAGATTTAGCGCGGTACAATGAGCAGTTCTTC. V gene TRBV15 combines with J gene TRBJ2-1; D possibly corresponds to TRBD2 (5 bases). Per germline, CDR1 LNHNV and CDR2 YYDKDF (reference sequence). CDR3 length equals 15 residues. V was pared by 0 bases and J by 4 bases, with 10 bases between.

The chain carries TRBV3-1 (or the pseudogene TRBV3-2) and TRBJ2-1, with TRBD2 matching over 13 bases. Germline CDR1 reads LGHDT; CDR2 reads YNNKEL (reference sequence). V shed 4 bases and J 4 bases; nucleotides not matched to a gene: 4. The length of the CDR3 is 16 residues. The CDR3 protein is CASSPPGLAGYNEQFF. For the CDR3, the DNA is TGTGCCAGCAGCCCACCGGGACTAGCGGGGTACAATGAGCAGTTCTTC.

V usage is TRBV11-1 and J usage is TRBJ1-2; TRBD1 matches at 10 bases. The CDR3 spans 13 residues. CDR1 SGHAT and CDR2 FQDESV come from the germline V gene (reference sequence). With V trimmed by 6 bases and J by 8 bases, 6 bases remained unmatched. CDR3 loop: CASSRQGARGYTF. CDR3 bases: TGTGCCAGCAGTCGACAGGGGGCAAGGGGCTACACCTTC.

CDR3 sequence reads: CASSPSDRHGYGYTF. For the CDR3, the DNA is TGTGCCAGCAGTCCTTCGGACAGACATGGCTATGGCTACACCTTC. J is TRBJ1-2 and V is TRBV6-9; a possible D gene is TRBD1 (6 bases). There are 15 residues in the CDR3. CDR1 and CDR2 from the germline V gene are MNHGY and SVAAGI. V dropped 5 bases and J dropped 4 bases, with 17 bases sitting between them.

J is TRBJ1-2 and V is TRBV2, with D perhaps matching TRBD1 (6 bases). CDR1 SNHLY and CDR2 FYNNEI come from the germline V gene. V was trimmed by 7 bases and J by 5 bases, leaving 17 bases between them. The CDR3 runs to 14 residues. This CDR3 is CASIRDIFGYGYTF. The DNA for the CDR3 is TGTGCCAGCATTAGGGACATCTTTGGATATGGCTACACCTTC.

CDR3 DNA: TGCGCCAGCAGTGTAGGGCCCATCAGCGGGGGCCAGAATGAGCAGTTCTTC. Translated, it gives CASSVGPISGGQNEQFF. The chain combines TRBV10-1 with TRBJ2-1; 8 bases align to TRBD2. This CDR3 has 17 amino acids. After removal of 4 bases from V and 7 bases from J, the junction contained 15 bases not matched to a gene. Germline CDR1 reads WNHNN; CDR2 reads SYGVQD (reference sequence).

Of note for this clone: This same CDR3 is encoded by further DNA sequences in the sample. This chain uses TRBV28 with TRBJ2-5, with 8 bases fitting TRBD1. The germline V gene encodes CDR1 MDHEN and CDR2 SYDVKM. V shed 2 bases, J shed 4 bases, and the junction held 3 bases outside the gene matches. This CDR3 contains 14 residues. Written as DNA, the CDR3 is TGTGCCAGCAGTTTACCTCAGGGGGCAGAGACCCAGTACTTC. Amino acids: CASSLPQGAETQYF.

V and J are TRBV6-6 and TRBJ1-1; 9 bases are a match to TRBD1. Unmatched junction bases numbered 11, after V lost 6 bases and J lost 6 bases. The CDR3 contains 15 residues. Germline CDR1 MNHNY, CDR2 SVGAGI (reference sequence). The CDR3, as DNA: TGTGCCAGCAGGGGTGGACAGGGGACGATCGCTGAAGCTTTCTTT. Amino acids: CASRGGQGTIAEAFF.

This clone was counted a few times. Other DNA variants within this sample encode the same CDR3. The chain combines TRBV18 with TRBJ2-3; D not certain. Germline lookup yields CDR1 KGHSH and CDR2 LQKENI. Trimming cost V 3 bases and J 3 bases, with 4 bases left between them. The CDR3 contains 12 residues. CDR3 amino acids: CASSPTTDTQYF. CDR3 nucleotides: TGTGCCAGCTCACCCACTACAGATACGCAGTATTTT. The variable domain in full, with the rest retrieved from reference TRBV18 and TRBJ2-3, is NAGVMQNPRHLVRRRGQEARLRCSPMKGHSHVYWYRQLPEEGLKFMVYLQKENIIDESGMPKERFSAEFPKEGPSILRIQQVVRGDSAAYFCASSPTTDTQYFGPGTRLTVL.

CDR3 amino acids: CASHRDSSYEQYF. The CDR3 region has the DNA TGTGCCAGTCACCGGGACAGTTCCTACGAGCAGTACTTC. This chain connects TRBV6-5 to TRBJ2-7, with 7 bases matching TRBD1. The CDR3 covers 13 residues. Trimming took 9 bases from V and 1 from J; bases not matched to a gene: 6. Germline CDR1 is MNHEY and CDR2 is SVGAGI.

This clone was observed once. This chain joins TRBV6-5 and TRBJ2-5, with D possibly matching TRBD1 (5 bases). Trimming removed 6 bases at V and 0 bases at J, with 11 bases between. Germline V lookup: CDR1 MNHEY, CDR2 SVGAGI. CDR3 length equals 14 residues. CDR3 sequence: CASRQTAYQETQYF. The DNA of the CDR3 is TGTGCCAGCAGGCAGACAGCCTACCAAGAGACCCAGTACTTC.

The V call is TRBV24-1, the J call TRBJ2-7, with 13 bases aligning to TRBD2. CDR3 length: 15 amino acids. From germline, CDR1 is KGHDR and CDR2 SFDVKD. Germline trimming cut 2 bases from V and 5 bases from J; bases unmatched to any gene: 2. Written as DNA, the CDR3 is TGTGCCACCAGTGATTGGACTAGCGGGAGCCACGAGCAGTACTTC. As protein: CATSDWTSGSHEQYF.

The chain links TRBV6-5 to TRBJ1-5; D is ambiguous. V was clipped by 11 bases and J by 0 bases, with 11 bases between them. CDR3 length: 13 amino acids. From germline, CDR1 is MNHEY and CDR2 SVGAGI. CDR3 DNA: TGTGCCGCGGGTTTTAATAGCAATCAGCCCCAGCATTTT. Amino acid sequence: CAAGFNSNQPQHF.

The table lists this clone with a few counts. CDR3 nucleotides: TGTGCCAGTGGGAGTGAAGGGTCTGAAGCTTTCTTT. It is translated as CASGSEGSEAFF. This rearrangement joins TRBV19 to TRBJ1-1; D is unresolved. The CDR3 covers 12 residues. Germline assignment: CDR1 LNHDA and CDR2 SQIVND (reference sequence). Trimming took 8 bases from V and 6 from J, leaving 13 bases between them.

The rearrangement links TRBV3-1 (or the pseudogene TRBV3-2) to TRBJ2-1; the match to TRBD2 covers 12 bases. The CDR3 length is 16 residues. CDR1 is LGHDT, CDR2 YNNKEL, per germline (reference sequence). V was clipped by 1 base and J by 7 bases; unmatched bases: 5. DNA for the CDR3: TGTGCCAGCAGCCAAGTGACTAGCGGGGGTAGGAATGAGCAGTTCTTC. The encoded protein is CASSQVTSGGRNEQFF.

This clone was observed a few times. The chain links TRBV19 to TRBJ1-6; 7 positions agree with TRBD1. CDR1 and CDR2 (germline): LNHDA, SQIVND (reference sequence). The CDR3 is 15 residues long. J was trimmed by 7 bases and V by 5 bases; bases with no gene match: 8. The CDR3 here is CASSLPDRANSPLHF. In DNA form, the CDR3 reads TGTGCCAGTAGTCTTCCAGACAGGGCAAATTCACCCCTCCACTTT.